The clone carrying this T cell receptor (beta chain) was detected only a few times. The antigen is not known. The length of the CDR3 is 13 residues. The ends were cut back, 4 bases at V and 6 bases at J, with 14 bases in the middle. CDR1 is SGHDT and CDR2 is YYEEEE in the germline V gene. TCRdb re-called the 5' RACE reads with MiXCR, one entry per CDR3 protein. The data contain some 450,000 distinct CDR3 sequences, more than 15% of them seen just once; the ten biggest clones take up just over 1%. The data were obtained in a study of CD8 T cells in ankylosing spondylitis. Whole-study results and caveats: Disease-linked clones reportedly concentrated significantly in matched ankylosing spondylitis synovial fluid. Within peripheral blood, clones linked to disease were CD8+ and relatively rare. For ankylosing spondylitis blood, a TCR beta motif of several highly homologous variants appeared characteristic. Past studies reported some motif variants in reactive arthritis synovial fluid and blood.

The sequence was obtained from a male donor with ankylosing spondylitis. The source material was blood, either unsorted or a sorted T cell fraction (not recorded which). The J gene is TRBJ2-7, the V gene TRBV5-6, with a weak D call TRBD1 (6 bases). The DNA for the CDR3 is TGTGCCAGCAGCGCTAGGACAGAAAGCGAGCAGTACTTC. Translated, it gives CASSARTESEQYF. The full variable domain, rest sourced from reference TRBV5-6 and TRBJ2-7, is DAGVTQSPTHLIKTRGQQVTLRCSPKSGHDTVSWYQQALGQGPQFIFQYYEEEERQRGNFPDRFSGHQFPNYSSELNVNALLLGDSALYLCASSARTESEQYFGPGTRLTVT.